This is a list of T cell receptor beta chains from one sample in a study of T-cell memory formation after mild COVID-19. MiXCR, run by TCRdb on the 5' RACE reads, gives a single entry per CDR3 protein. The sample has about 610,000 distinct CDR3 sequences, about 18% seen once. The sample taken for sequencing was PBMCs or a T cell subset sorted from them (not recorded which). These receptor sequences come from an adult woman who had mild COVID-19 (a few samples of this study predate the infection). Cell type and time point are not known. Both conserved end residues are part of each CDR3. The order of the fields is D gene, V gene, CDR3 protein. A D gene is named only where the DNA matches it firmly.

D: TRBD2
V: TRBV6-5
CDR3: CASRRLAGDEQYF

D: TRBD2
V: TRBV7-3
CDR3: CASSPGVAGPYNEQFF

D: .
V: TRBV27
CDR3: CASSLWAQGDYGYTF

D: TRBD2
V: TRBV12-3/TRBV12-4
CDR3: CASSLAQSGRLGELFF

D: TRBD1
V: TRBV5-1
CDR3: CASSSTGDPNYGYTF

D: TRBD2
V: TRBV14
CDR3: CASNLAGGDNEQFF

D: .
V: TRBV7-9
CDR3: CASSRSYSASTDTQYF

D: .
V: TRBV25-1
CDR3: CASSEGRAAYTDTQYF

D: .
V: TRBV27
CDR3: CASSLLGHEQYF

D: .
V: TRBV6-6
CDR3: CASTQELAKNIQYF

D: .
V: TRBV13
CDR3: CASSSWNAWGEQYF

D: .
V: TRBV7-9
CDR3: CASSLVPGANVLTF

D: .
V: TRBV20-1
CDR3: CSARDSSAQGNLPYEGYTF

D: .
V: TRBV29-1
CDR3: CSVLQGTTEAFF

D: TRBD1
V: TRBV20-1
CDR3: CSARARDRGWSTEAFF

D: TRBD1
V: TRBV30
CDR3: CAWSVDRAGGYTF

D: .
V: TRBV7-9
CDR3: CASSKTTSEQYF

D: TRBD1
V: TRBV10-1
CDR3: CASKGTGEDGYTF

D: .
V: TRBV7-9
CDR3: CASSPRAGIRTDTQYF

D: TRBD1
V: TRBV10-3
CDR3: CAISTGQGTDTQYF

D: .
V: TRBV7-2
CDR3: CASSLGGRQVNQPQHF

D: TRBD2
V: TRBV7-2
CDR3: CASSSAAGGRTSTDTQYF

D: TRBD2
V: TRBV30
CDR3: CAWTRTSGSTDTQYF

D: TRBD2
V: TRBV7-2
CDR3: CASSLWGLAGGQETQYF

D: TRBD1
V: TRBV3-1
CDR3: CASSHFGQGTSEQYF

D: .
V: TRBV5-5
CDR3: CASSLDIVNTEAFF

D: .
V: TRBV30
CDR3: CAWSSGYQETQYF

D: .
V: TRBV4-3
CDR3: CASSQEPGDRMGTGELFF

D: .
V: TRBV5-1
CDR3: CASSPGPEGTEAFF

D: .
V: TRBV30
CDR3: CAWREAGLNNSPLHF

D: .
V: TRBV7-2
CDR3: CASRSQGPLHF

D: .
V: TRBV20-1
CDR3: CSAIPRGDGNYGYTF

D: TRBD2
V: TRBV11-2
CDR3: CASRGLAEPYEQYF

D: .
V: TRBV30
CDR3: CAWSSGPRGARAFF

D: .
V: TRBV4-3
CDR3: CASSQETSRPKNIQYF

D: .
V: TRBV20-1
CDR3: CSARDGLSAFEQFF

D: .
V: TRBV4-2
CDR3: CASSQGRTNSNQPQHF

D: .
V: TRBV21-1
CDR3: CASSKVGGQGFSLNTEAFF

D: TRBD2
V: TRBV7-9
CDR3: CASSSGLALRADTQYF

D: TRBD2
V: TRBV12-3/TRBV12-4
CDR3: CASSQGLAGVGELFF

D: .
V: TRBV6-5
CDR3: CASSSRGGHEQYF

D: TRBD2
V: TRBV5-1
CDR3: CASTELSGSSYEQYF

D: TRBD2
V: TRBV7-2
CDR3: CASSLGGSGRGETQYF

D: .
V: TRBV5-5
CDR3: CASTHRPLVDNEQFF

D: TRBD1
V: TRBV7-2
CDR3: CASRLDRDFTGELFF

D: TRBD2
V: TRBV12-5
CDR3: CASGLVTSDAGGDTQYF

D: TRBD2
V: TRBV7-2
CDR3: CASSFSGGTPGTDTQYF

D: TRBD1
V: TRBV7-2
CDR3: CASSPGQGAGTEAFF

D: .
V: TRBV12-3/TRBV12-4
CDR3: CASSLGESSLLETQYF

D: .
V: TRBV7-6
CDR3: CASSSGTAASIEQYF

D: .
V: TRBV5-6
CDR3: CASSLLQTEAFF

D: .
V: TRBV21-1
CDR3: CASSKCAWLAGVPDTQYF

D: TRBD1
V: TRBV24-1
CDR3: CATSDLGRGPNTGELFF

D: .
V: TRBV11-3
CDR3: CASSLSQDLLWSDTQYF

D: .
V: TRBV2
CDR3: CASTPRGQETQYF

D: .
V: TRBV7-9
CDR3: CVGLRACDF